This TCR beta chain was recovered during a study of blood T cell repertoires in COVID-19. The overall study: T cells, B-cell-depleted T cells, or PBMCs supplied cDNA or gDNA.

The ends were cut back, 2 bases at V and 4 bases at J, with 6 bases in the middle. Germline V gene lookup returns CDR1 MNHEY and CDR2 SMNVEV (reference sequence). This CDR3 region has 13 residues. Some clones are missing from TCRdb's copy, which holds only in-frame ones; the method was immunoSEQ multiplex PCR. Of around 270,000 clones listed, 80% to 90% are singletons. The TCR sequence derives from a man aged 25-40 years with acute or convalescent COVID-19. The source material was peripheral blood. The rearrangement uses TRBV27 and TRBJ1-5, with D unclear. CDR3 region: CASSLIINQPQHF. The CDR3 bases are TGTGCCAGCAGTTTAATAATTAATCAGCCCCAGCATTTT.